Detailed here is one T cell receptor beta chain. In this sample, this clonotype turned up many times. What this receptor recognizes is not known. No much larger clone exists at a distance of one base, and base qualities are not known. The sample is drawn from a study of CD8 T cells in ankylosing spondylitis (dated by TCRdb to 2016 to 2017). Regarding the complete study: The study profiled T cell receptor beta repertoires in healthy donors and ankylosing spondylitis patients to find disease-linked TCR variants. The full study cohort comprised roughly 24 ankylosing spondylitis patients and approximately 100 healthy donors. Peripheral blood samples were taken, and synovial fluid was additionally collected from ankylosing spondylitis patients. Paper-wide results and their limitations: Some of the motif variants had been reported before in the synovial fluid and blood of reactive arthritis patients, a finding that suggests common disease-initiation mechanisms. A TCR beta motif of about eight highly homologous amino acid variants appeared characteristic of blood from ankylosing spondylitis patients. In peripheral blood, the disease-linked clones were found at relatively low frequencies and had a CD8+ phenotype. According to the report, matched synovial fluid samples from ankylosing spondylitis patients were significantly enriched for the disease-linked clones.

The CDR3, cysteine through phenylalanine, is 16 amino acids long. Of the read, only the CDR3 DNA is kept; its 48 bases are in frame from base 1. V and J are trimmed by 6 bases and 5 bases, and the gene matches miss 8 bases of the junction. The data were produced on an Illumina HiSeq 2500. Quantitative 5'-RACE with molecular barcodes was the method used to prepare the TCR beta libraries. As for the original processing: A new computational method, built on a probabilistic model of VDJ rearrangement, was used to identify disease-linked TCR variants. TCRdb itself trimmed the public reads at Q25 with fastp, ran MiXCR and retained productive beta chains. Every distinct CDR3 protein forms one entry, paired with its most common genes and DNA. The authors' filters were not applied to this entry. In this sample the table shows fewer than 400,000 distinct CDR3 sequences, approximately 8% of which occur a single time. More than 14% of the sample goes to the ten largest clones.

The clonotype was recovered from a male donor with ankylosing spondylitis. This receptor chain uses TRBV12-3 or TRBV12-4 and TRBJ1-5; 12 central bases correspond to TRBD1. The specimen sequenced was blood, either unsorted or a sorted T cell fraction (not recorded which). The CDR3 in this case is CASSRPGQGAYQPQHF. The base sequence is TGTGCCAGCAGCCGGCCGGGACAGGGGGCGTATCAGCCCCAGCATTTT.